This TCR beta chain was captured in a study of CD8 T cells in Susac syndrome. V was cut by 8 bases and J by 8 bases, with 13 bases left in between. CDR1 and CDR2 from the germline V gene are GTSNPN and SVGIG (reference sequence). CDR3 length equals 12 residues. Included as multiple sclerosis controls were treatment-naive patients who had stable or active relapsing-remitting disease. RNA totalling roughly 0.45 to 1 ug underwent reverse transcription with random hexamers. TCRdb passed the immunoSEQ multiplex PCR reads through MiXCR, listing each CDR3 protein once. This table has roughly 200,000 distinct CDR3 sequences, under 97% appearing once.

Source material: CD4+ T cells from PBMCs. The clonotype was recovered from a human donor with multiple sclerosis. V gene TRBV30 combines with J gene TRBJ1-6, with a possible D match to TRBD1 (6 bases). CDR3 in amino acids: CATQGNDSPLHF. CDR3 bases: TGTGCCACTCAGGGGAACGATTCACCCCTCCACTTT. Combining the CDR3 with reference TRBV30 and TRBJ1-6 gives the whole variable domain SQTIHQWPATLVQPVGSPLSLECTVEGTSNPNLYWYRQAAGRGLQLLFYSVGIGQISSEVPQNLSASRPQDRQFILSSKKLLLSDSGFYLCATQGNDSPLHFGNGTRLTVT.